Each of the 18 T cell receptor beta chains below was sequenced from the same sample in a study of T-cell reconstitution after alpha-beta-depleted transplantation in children. A TCRbeta library incorporating unique molecular identifiers was prepared. MiXCR, applied by TCRdb to the PCR reads, yields one record per CDR3 protein. The repertoire includes roughly 400,000 distinct CDR3 sequences, over 40% of them detected once, and 25% to 30% sits in the top ten. The sample was PBMCs, taken before TCRalphabeta/CD19-depleted stem cell transplant. The receptors were sampled from a girl aged 2-10 years with aplastic anemia, due to receive a stem cell transplant.

V and J are TRBV20-1 and TRBJ2-3, with D unclear. V lost 1 base and J lost 4, with 12 bases in between. The CDR3 extends over 14 amino acids. The V gene's germline CDR1 is DFQATT and CDR2 SNEGSKA (reference sequence). CDR3 DNA sequence: TGCAGTGCTAGAGCAGGACCTTCCGCAGATACGCAGTATTTT. Translated, it gives CSARAGPSADTQYF.

The rearrangement joins TRBV20-1 to TRBJ1-1; no reliable D call. CDR1 DFQATT and CDR2 SNEGSKA come from the germline V gene (reference sequence). The CDR3 is 14 amino acids. Trimming stripped 0 bases from V and 6 bases from J, with 14 bases between. The CDR3 sequence is CSARDSLGRPEAFF. The CDR3, as DNA: TGCAGTGCTAGAGATTCACTCGGCAGGCCTGAAGCTTTCTTT.

This clonotype was recorded a few times. V gene TRBV20-1 combines with J gene TRBJ1-6; D remains unclear. The CDR3 contains 18 residues. Germline CDR1 is DFQATT and CDR2 is SNEGSKA (reference sequence). The germline V and J ends were trimmed by 5 bases and 3 bases, with 23 bases remaining between them. CDR3 sequence (DNA): TGCAGTGCTCTGTACTTGGCCGCGGACGGATACTATAATTCACCCCTCCACTTT. Its protein is CSALYLAADGYYNSPLHF.

The chain joins TRBV6-6 to TRBJ1-2; weak D call: TRBD1 (6 bases). The CDR3 sequence is 12 residues long. V dropped 3 bases and J dropped 6 bases, with 8 bases sitting between them. Germline V gene lookup returns CDR1 MNHNY and CDR2 SVGAGI (reference sequence). CDR3 protein: CASSYSGDGYTF. CDR3 in DNA: TGTGCCAGCAGTTATTCAGGGGATGGCTACACCTTC.

This clonotype appeared many times. The V gene is TRBV7-2, the J gene TRBJ2-7, with D unclear. Trimming removed 4 bases from V and 0 bases from J, with 10 bases in between. This CDR3 has 14 residues. The germline V gene encodes CDR1 SGHTA and CDR2 FQGNSA. CDR3 amino acids: CASSSNRVSYEQYF. The CDR3 DNA sequence: TGTGCCAGCAGCTCGAATCGGGTCTCCTACGAGCAGTACTTC.

The chain uses TRBV7-8 and TRBJ1-1; D may be TRBD1 (5 bases). The germline V gene has CDR1 SGHVS and CDR2 FQNEAQ. This CDR3 spans 18 amino acids. V was shortened by 4 bases and J by 0 bases, with 21 bases between the two germline ends. DNA for the CDR3: TGTGCCAGCAGCTACTCCGATCTGAGACAGAGAATGAACACTGAAGCTTTCTTT. This translates into CASSYSDLRQRMNTEAFF.

The chain links TRBV7-2 to TRBJ1-2, with a tentative D call TRBD1 (6 bases). Germline CDR1 is SGHTA and CDR2 is FQGNSA. The CDR3 loop spans 14 amino acids. Trimming took off 6 bases at V and 2 bases at J, with 13 bases between the two ends. This CDR3 is CASRYREENYGYTF. CDR3 coding DNA: TGTGCCAGCAGGTACAGGGAGGAGAACTATGGCTACACCTTC.

This clonotype was counted between two and nine times. The chain employs TRBV28 and TRBJ2-7; TRBD1 agrees at 9 bases. Trimming at V came to 6 bases and at J to 5 bases, leaving 11 bases not matched to a gene. Looked up from germline, CDR1 is MDHEN and CDR2 is SYDVKM. The length of the CDR3 is 15 residues. CDR3 nucleotide sequence: TGTGCCAGCAGATCGTCCACAGGGGGCAGGGACGAGCAGTACTTC. Protein product: CASRSSTGGRDEQYF. The whole variable domain, filled in from reference TRBV28 and TRBJ2-7, reads DVKVTQSSRYLVKRTGEKVFLECVQDMDHENMFWYRQDPGLGLRLIYFSYDVKMKEKGDIPEGYSVSREKKERFSLILESASTNQTSMYLCASRSSTGGRDEQYFGPGTRLTVT.

This chain joins TRBV12-3 or TRBV12-4 and TRBJ2-1, with D uncertain. CDR3 size: 13 residues. Trimming cost V 0 bases and J 9 bases, with 9 bases left between them. For the CDR3, the DNA is TGTGCCAGCAGTTTAGCTGGTGGTGGTGAGCAGTTCTTC. This translates into CASSLAGGGEQFF.

Ten or more counts support this clonotype. V gene TRBV6-2 or TRBV6-3 combines with J gene TRBJ2-3; D call uncertain. This CDR3 spans 18 amino acids. Germline V gene lookup returns CDR1 MNHEY and CDR2 SVGEGT. Trimming took off 7 bases at V and 2 bases at J, with 25 bases between the two ends. The CDR3 DNA follows: TGTGCCAGCAATTTCCGGGTTAACCGCGCATTATCCACAGATACGCAGTATTTT. Translation: CASNFRVNRALSTDTQYF.

This clonotype was seen ten or more times. V usage is TRBV20-1 and J usage is TRBJ1-1, with D unclear. CDR3 length: 11 amino acids. Germline V CDR1 and CDR2: DFQATT, SNEGSKA (reference sequence). Trimming pared 4 bases from V and 5 bases from J, leaving 8 bases between. CDR3 amino acids: CSAMEGTEAFF. The CDR3 DNA sequence: TGCAGTGCTATGGAAGGGACTGAAGCTTTCTTT.

The gene calls are TRBV6-1 and TRBJ1-4, with 7 positions matching TRBD1. Unmatched junction bases numbered 7, after V lost 4 bases and J lost 5 bases. The CDR3 is made up of 15 amino acids. Germline CDR1 and CDR2: MNHNS and SASEGT. The CDR3, as DNA: TGTGCCAGCAGTGTTCAGGACAGGAGCAATGAAAAACTGTTTTTT. Protein product: CASSVQDRSNEKLFF.

This clonotype was counted a few times. The chain recombines TRBV7-2 with TRBJ2-6, with D possibly matching TRBD1 (6 bases). The V end lost 5 bases, the J end lost 2 bases, and 10 bases lay between the germline ends. The CDR3 has 15 amino acids. Germline V gives CDR1 SGHTA, CDR2 FQGNSA. The CDR3 region is CASSRGTTGANVLTF. In DNA, the CDR3 is TGTGCCAGCAGCCGAGGGACAACTGGGGCCAACGTCCTGACTTTC.

The sample holds a few counts of this clonotype. The genes are TRBV12-3 or TRBV12-4 and TRBJ1-1; D ambiguous. Trimming shortened V by 6 bases and J by 5 bases, and 10 bases separated the two germline ends. This CDR3 has 12 residues. CDR3 in amino acids: CASRLGGTEAFF. The DNA of the CDR3 is TGTGCCAGCAGATTGGGTGGAACTGAAGCTTTCTTT.

The V gene is TRBV28, the J gene TRBJ2-5; D tentatively reads TRBD1 or TRBD2 (5 bases each). The CDR3 totals 15 residues. The germline V gene encodes CDR1 MDHEN and CDR2 SYDVKM. V shed 6 bases and J shed 9 bases, with 23 bases lying between them. In DNA, the CDR3 is TGTGCCAGCAGCCCGGATACACGGGGCTGGATGGCCCAGTACTTC. Its translation is CASSPDTRGWMAQYF.

This clonotype was detected many times. The rearrangement links TRBV9 to TRBJ2-3, with TRBD2 identical over 7 bases. Germline V CDR1 and CDR2: SGDLS, YYNGEE. The CDR3 runs to 16 residues. Losses at the gene ends were 3 bases for V and 1 base for J; bases not matched to a gene: 8. The CDR3 is CASSAVLADRTDTQYF. CDR3 in DNA: TGTGCCAGCAGCGCAGTTCTAGCGGACCGCACAGATACGCAGTATTTT.

Ten or more counts support this clonotype. The chain has TRBV12-3 or TRBV12-4 and TRBJ2-7, with D tentatively TRBD1 or TRBD2 (5 bases each). Trimming cost V 3 bases and J 10 bases, with 16 bases left between them. This CDR3 is 13 amino acids long. CDR3 sequence reads: CASSLRGSPRQYF. The CDR3 region has the DNA TGTGCCAGCAGTTTGAGGGGCAGTCCGCGACAGTACTTC.

This sequence joins TRBV20-1 and TRBJ1-5; the D gene is possibly TRBD1 (5 bases). The CDR3 sequence is 15 residues long. The germline CDR1 and CDR2 sequences are DFQATT and SNEGSKA (reference sequence). V gave up 0 bases and J gave up 3 bases, with 12 bases separating them. In DNA form, the CDR3 reads TGCAGTGCTAGAGATCTTTCGACAGTCAATCAGCCCCAGCATTTT. It encodes CSARDLSTVNQPQHF.